This is a list of T cell receptor beta chains from one sample in a study of OX40 agonist ivuxolimab in advanced cancers. Produced via immunoSEQ multiplex PCR; TCRdb's table is partial and in-frame only. The sample yields about 34,000 clones, 80% to 95% seen once. The material sequenced was CD4+ or CD8+ T cells sorted from blood, taken in a trial of the OX40 agonist ivuxolimab. All receptors derive from an adult with an advanced solid tumor such as melanoma, head and neck, liver or kidney cancer. CDR3s include the opening cysteine and the closing phenylalanine or tryptophan. The D gene is left open where the match is weak.

V gene: TRBV30
J gene: TRBJ2-5
CDR3 length: 15
D gene: .
CDR3 DNA: TGTGCCTGGAGTGTTGCCGCGGGACTCCAAGAGACCCAGTACTTC
CDR3 protein: CAWSVAAGLQETQYF

V gene: TRBV10-2
J gene: TRBJ1-6
CDR3 length: 14
D gene: TRBD1
CDR3 DNA: TGCGCCAGCAGTGGGGACAGGGATAATTCACCCCTCCACTTT
CDR3 protein: CASSGDRDNSPLHF

V gene: TRBV19
J gene: TRBJ1-2
CDR3 length: 15
D gene: TRBD1
CDR3 DNA: TGTGCCAGTAGTAGACAGGGGGCGTTTGACTATGGCTACACCTTC
CDR3 protein: CASSRQGAFDYGYTF

V gene: TRBV19
J gene: TRBJ2-7
CDR3 length: 14
D gene: TRBD2
CDR3 DNA: TGTGCCAGTAATCCTAGCGGGCTCTCCTACGAGCAGTACTTC
CDR3 protein: CASNPSGLSYEQYF

V gene: TRBV7-6
J gene: TRBJ1-2
CDR3 length: 13
D gene: .
CDR3 DNA: TGTGCCAGCAGCTTGGACAGTAACTATGGCTACACCTTC
CDR3 protein: CASSLDSNYGYTF

V gene: TRBV2
J gene: TRBJ2-1
CDR3 length: 13
D gene: .
CDR3 DNA: TGTGCCAGCATACGGGACGTAGACAATGAGCAGTTCTTC
CDR3 protein: CASIRDVDNEQFF

V gene: TRBV29-1
J gene: TRBJ2-2
CDR3 length: 13
D gene: .
CDR3 DNA: TGCAGCGTTGCAACTCAGGGCGCCGGGGAGCTGTTTTTT
CDR3 protein: CSVATQGAGELFF

V gene: TRBV4-1
J gene: TRBJ2-3
CDR3 length: 17
D gene: TRBD2
CDR3 DNA: TGCGCCAGCAGCCAAGCGGGAACGGGAGGGGCTACAGATACGCAGTATTTT
CDR3 protein: CASSQAGTGGATDTQYF

V gene: TRBV6-4
J gene: TRBJ2-7
CDR3 length: 14
D gene: .
CDR3 DNA: TGTGCCAGCAACGACCGGGACCGAGCCTACGAGCAGTACTTC
CDR3 protein: CASNDRDRAYEQYF

V gene: TRBV10-3
J gene: TRBJ2-5
CDR3 length: 14
D gene: TRBD1
CDR3 DNA: TGTGCCACAACTCGACAGGGGGCGGAAGAGACCCAGTACTTC
CDR3 protein: CATTRQGAEETQYF

V gene: TRBV27
J gene: TRBJ2-7
CDR3 length: 14
D gene: TRBD1
CDR3 DNA: TGTGCCAGCAGAGGGACAGAGGATTACTACGAGCAGTACTTC
CDR3 protein: CASRGTEDYYEQYF

V gene: TRBV13
J gene: TRBJ2-4
CDR3 length: 16
D gene: .
CDR3 DNA: TGTGCCAGCAGCTTAGGCCTCAGGGCCGTTGGAAACATTCAGTACTTC
CDR3 protein: CASSLGLRAVGNIQYF